Shown below are 6 T cell receptor beta chains from a single sample sequenced in a study of blood T cell repertoires in COVID-19 (dated by TCRdb to the early 2020s). Preparation of the library involved the immunoSEQ multiplex PCR assay. TCRdb limited this immuneACCESS table to in-frame rearrangements with V and J called. A share of clones is missing; checked studies link under half to unresolved V genes, and the rest is unexplained. The sample table shows about 170,000 clones, and less than 80% are seen once. Around 17% of the sample is held by the ten biggest clonotypes. The sequenced material came from PBMCs or T cells enriched from blood (not recorded which). Receptor source: a woman aged 65 to 85 in a cohort exposed to, infected with or recovered from COVID-19 (not recorded which).

J is TRBJ1-2 and V is TRBV10-3; 7 bases are a match to TRBD1. Trimming took 7 bases from V and 7 from J; bases not matched to a gene: 15. This CDR3 spans 15 amino acids. Germline values: CDR1 ENHRY, CDR2 SYGVKD. The DNA for the CDR3 is TGTGCCATCATCCAGGGGGTCGGAGGGATTGCTGGCTACACCTTC. This codes for CAIIQGVGGIAGYTF.

The sample holds a few counts of this clone. The chain employs TRBV20-1 and TRBJ2-7, with a possible D match to TRBD1 (6 bases). CDR3 size: 11 residues. Germline values: CDR1 DFQATT, CDR2 SNEGSKA (reference sequence). V was trimmed by 4 bases and J by 5 bases, leaving 9 bases between them. The CDR3 coding sequence is TGCAGTGCTAAACAGGGCAACGAGCAGTACTTC. Its protein is CSAKQGNEQYF.

This chain connects TRBV5-1 to TRBJ1-3; 8 nucleotides agree with TRBD1. Looked up from germline, CDR1 is SGHRS and CDR2 is YFSETQ. The junction had 8 bases not matched to a gene; V was cut back by 3 bases and J by 9 bases. The length of the CDR3 is 14 residues. CDR3 sequence reads: CASSSKTGDSTIYF. The CDR3 DNA is TGCGCCAGCAGCTCTAAGACAGGGGATAGCACCATATATTTT.

This clone has more than one count but fewer than ten. The rearrangement uses TRBV11-3 and TRBJ2-1; D might be TRBD2 (6 bases). Germline V gene data show CDR1 as SGHNT and CDR2 as YENEEA. The CDR3 spans 16 residues. Trimming left V 1 base short and J 9 bases short, with 19 bases between. The CDR3 here is CASSLVERASPREQFF. Written as DNA, the CDR3 is TGTGCCAGCAGCTTAGTGGAGCGGGCATCCCCACGTGAGCAGTTCTTC.

The V and J genes are TRBV7-2 and TRBJ1-5; TRBD1 might be the D (6 bases). The V end lost 6 bases, the J end lost 1 base, and 13 bases lay between the germline ends. Germline CDR1 SGHTA, CDR2 FQGNSA. CDR3 length: 15 residues. CDR3: CASRPGAASNQPQHF. The CDR3 DNA reads as TGTGCCAGCAGACCAGGGGCGGCGAGCAATCAGCCCCAGCATTTT.

This clone was seen a few times. The chain carries TRBV15 and TRBJ2-6, with D unresolved. The CDR3 spans 18 residues. V lost 3 bases and J 4 bases, leaving 19 bases between the germline ends. Germline-derived CDR1 and CDR2 are LNHNV and YYDKDF (reference sequence). As DNA, the CDR3 is TGTGCCACCAGCAGTCCAAGATGGTCCCCCGAGGGGGCCAACGTCCTGACTTTC. Protein sequence: CATSSPRWSPEGANVLTF.